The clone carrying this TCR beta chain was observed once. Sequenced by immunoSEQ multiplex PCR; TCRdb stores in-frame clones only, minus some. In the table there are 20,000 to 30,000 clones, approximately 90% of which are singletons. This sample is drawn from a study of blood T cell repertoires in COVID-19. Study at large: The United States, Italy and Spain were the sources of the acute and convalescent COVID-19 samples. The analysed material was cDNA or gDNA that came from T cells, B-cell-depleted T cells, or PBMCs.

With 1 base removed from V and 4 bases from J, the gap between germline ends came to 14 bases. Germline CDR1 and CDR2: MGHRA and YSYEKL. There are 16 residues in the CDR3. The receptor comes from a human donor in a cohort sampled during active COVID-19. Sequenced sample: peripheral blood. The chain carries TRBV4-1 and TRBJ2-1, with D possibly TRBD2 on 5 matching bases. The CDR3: CASSQAPLDFYNEQFF. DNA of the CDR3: TGCGCCAGCAGCCAAGCGCCCCTGGACTTTTACAATGAGCAGTTCTTC.